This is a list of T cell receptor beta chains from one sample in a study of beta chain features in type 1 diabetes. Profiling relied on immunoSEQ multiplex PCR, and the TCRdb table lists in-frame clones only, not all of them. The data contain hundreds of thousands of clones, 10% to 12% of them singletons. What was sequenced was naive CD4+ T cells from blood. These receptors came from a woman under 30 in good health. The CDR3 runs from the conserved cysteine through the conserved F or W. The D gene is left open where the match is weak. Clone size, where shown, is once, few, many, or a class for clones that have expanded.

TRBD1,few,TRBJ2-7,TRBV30,TGTGCCTGGAGTACCGGGACAGGGGGCCCGTACGAGCAGTACTTC,CAWSTGTGGPYEQYF
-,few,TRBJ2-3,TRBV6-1,TGTGCCAGCAGTGAAGCGGGACTGCGCACAGATACGCAGTATTTT,CASSEAGLRTDTQYF
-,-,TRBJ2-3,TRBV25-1,TGTGCCAGCTCGCCGCGGACATCAGCAGATACGCAGTATTTT,CASSPRTSADTQYF
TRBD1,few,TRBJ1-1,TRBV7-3,TGTGCCAGCAGCTTGGGACAGGGCCAGAACACTGAAGCTTTCTTT,CASSLGQGQNTEAFF
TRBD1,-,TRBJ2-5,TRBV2,TGTGCCAGCAGTGGACAGGGGGAGACCCAGTACTTC,CASSGQGETQYF
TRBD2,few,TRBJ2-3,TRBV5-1,TGCGCCAGCAGCTTCTTTCGGACTAGCGGTATAAGCACAGATACGCAGTATTTT,CASSFFRTSGISTDTQYF
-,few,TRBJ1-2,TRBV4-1,TGCGCCAGCAGCCAAGCAGGGCATGGCTACACCTTC,CASSQAGHGYTF
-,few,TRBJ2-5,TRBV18,TGTGCCAGCTCTCCAAGGCAACAAGAGACCCAGTACTTC,CASSPRQQETQYF
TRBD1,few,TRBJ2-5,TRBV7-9,TGTGCCAGCAGCTTAACAGGGGCGCTTGGGCAAGAGACCCAGTACTTC,CASSLTGALGQETQYF
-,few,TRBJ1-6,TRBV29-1,TGCAGCGTTGTGGAGGGGAGCTCACCCCTCCACTTT,CSVVEGSSPLHF
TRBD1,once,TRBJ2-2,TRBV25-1,TGTGCCAGCAGCCAGCCGGACAGGGAATCAGGGGAGCTGTTTTTT,CASSQPDRESGELFF
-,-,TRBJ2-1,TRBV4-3,TGCGCCAGCAGCCAAGATTGGAGAAATGAGCAGTTCTTC,CASSQDWRNEQFF
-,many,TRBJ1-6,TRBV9,TGTGCCAGCAGCGTAGGAGGGCCCAATTCACCCCTCCACTTT,CASSVGGPNSPLHF
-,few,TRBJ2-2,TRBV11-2,TGTGCCAGCAGGATTATCAGGGGGAACACCGGGGAGCTGTTTTTT,CASRIIRGNTGELFF
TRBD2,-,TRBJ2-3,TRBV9,TGTGCCAGCAGTGAGGGAGGGCCGGTGGATACGCAGTATTTT,CASSEGGPVDTQYF
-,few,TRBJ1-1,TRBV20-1,TGCAGTGCTCCGGTTAACACTGAAGCTTTCTTT,CSAPVNTEAFF
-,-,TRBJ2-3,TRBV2,TGTGCCAGCACCGTCTGGGGGGCTCCCCTTCGCACAGATACGCAGTATTTT,CASTVWGAPLRTDTQYF
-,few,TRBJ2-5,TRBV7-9,TGTGCCAGCAGCCGAAGCCCGGTCCAAGAGACCCAGTACTTC,CASSRSPVQETQYF
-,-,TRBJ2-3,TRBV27,TGTGCCAGCAGTTTGTCCCTTCACCCCACAGATACGCAGTATTTT,CASSLSLHPTDTQYF
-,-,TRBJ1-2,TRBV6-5,TGTGCCAGCAGTTACAATCAGGTCACTAACTATGGCTACACCTTC,CASSYNQVTNYGYTF
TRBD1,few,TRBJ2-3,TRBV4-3,TGCGCCAGCAGCCGTAGGGGGCCATCTTTCCTGGTGGGAGATACGCAGTATTTT,CASSRRGPSFLVGDTQYF
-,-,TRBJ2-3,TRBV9,TGTGCCAGCAGCGAGAGTGGGATTAGCACAGATACGCAGTATTTT,CASSESGISTDTQYF
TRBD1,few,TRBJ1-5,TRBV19,TGTGCCAGTAGTATCACCGGGACAGGGTATCAGCCCCAGCATTTT,CASSITGTGYQPQHF
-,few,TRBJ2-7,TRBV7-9,TGTGCCAGCAGCCATCAGGGTTACGAGCAGTACTTC,CASSHQGYEQYF
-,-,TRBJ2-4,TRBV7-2,TGTGCCAGCAGCTTAGTAGGAACGTCAGTCAAAAACATTCAGTACTTC,CASSLVGTSVKNIQYF
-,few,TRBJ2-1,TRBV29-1,TGCAGCGTTGACAGTAAGCTTATTCACAATGAGCAGTTCTTC,CSVDSKLIHNEQFF
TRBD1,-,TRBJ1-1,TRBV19,TGTGCCAGCGGGGACAGGGCGAACACTGAAGCTTTCTTT,CASGDRANTEAFF
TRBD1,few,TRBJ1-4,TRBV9,TGTGCCAGCAGCGCAGGGGGTGTTAATGAAAAACTGTTTTTT,CASSAGGVNEKLFF
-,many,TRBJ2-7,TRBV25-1,TGTGCCAGCAGTCGGGCATCCTCCTACGAGCAGTACTTC,CASSRASSYEQYF
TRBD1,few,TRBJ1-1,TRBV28,TGTGCCAGCAGTTTTAGGGACAGGGCTTTCTTT,CASSFRDRAFF
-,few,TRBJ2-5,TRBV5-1,TGCGCCAGCAGCTTGCGGATACCCCCAAGAACCCAGTACTTC,CASSLRIPPRTQYF
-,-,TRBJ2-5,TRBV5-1,TGCGCCAGCAGCTTGGCCCTTCAGGGAAGCGGAGAGACCCAGTACTTC,CASSLALQGSGETQYF
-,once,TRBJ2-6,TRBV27,TGTGCCAGCAGTTTATCCCTGCTGGGGCGACCATCACTCTCTGGAGCCAACGTCCTGACTTTC,CASSLSLLGRPSLSGANVLTF
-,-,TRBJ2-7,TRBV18,TGTGCCAGCTCACCGTCGTCGGTTTACGAGCAGTACTTC,CASSPSSVYEQYF
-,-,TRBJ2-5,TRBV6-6,TGTGCCAGCAGTTCCGGGACGGCAGAGACCCAGTACTTC,CASSSGTAETQYF
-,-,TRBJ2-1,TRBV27,TGTGCCAGCCAGGCGGCGACGAGCTCCTACAATGAGCAGTTCTTC,CASQAATSSYNEQFF
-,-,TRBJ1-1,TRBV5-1,TGCGCCAGCAGCTCCACTAACACTGAAGCTTTCTTT,CASSSTNTEAFF
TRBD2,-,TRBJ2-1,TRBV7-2,TGTGCCAGCAGCTACGGGACTAGCGGTATCAATGAGCAGTTCTTC,CASSYGTSGINEQFF
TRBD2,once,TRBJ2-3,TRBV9,TGTGCCAGCAAATTTGGGCTAGCGGACACAGATACGCAGTATTTT,CASKFGLADTDTQYF
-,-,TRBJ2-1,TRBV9,TGTGCCAGCAGCGTAACAGGGCTAGGGGAGCAGTTCTTC,CASSVTGLGEQFF
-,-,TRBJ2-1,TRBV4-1,TGCGCCAGCAGCCAAGAGTCCGGGGGACTCTACAATGAGCAGTTCTTC,CASSQESGGLYNEQFF
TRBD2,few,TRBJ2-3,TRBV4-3,TGCGCCAGCAGCCAAGACCGGGCAGCGGGGGGCACAGATACGCAGTATTTT,CASSQDRAAGGTDTQYF
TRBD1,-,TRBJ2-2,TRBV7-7,TGTGCCAGCAGACCAAACAGGGGACCCACCGGGGAGCTGTTTTTT,CASRPNRGPTGELFF
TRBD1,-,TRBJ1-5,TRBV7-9,TGTGCCAGCAGCTTGGGGACAGGGACCAATCAGCCCCAGCATTTT,CASSLGTGTNQPQHF
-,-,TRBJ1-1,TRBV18,TGTGCCAGCTCACCAGGGGTCAGGCTGAACACTGAAGCTTTCTTT,CASSPGVRLNTEAFF
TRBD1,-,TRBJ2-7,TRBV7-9,TGTGCCAGCAGCTTCACCGGGACAGCCTACGAGCAGTACTTC,CASSFTGTAYEQYF
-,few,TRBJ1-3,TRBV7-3,TGTGCCAGCAGCTTAACCGCGGGAAACACCATATATTTT,CASSLTAGNTIYF
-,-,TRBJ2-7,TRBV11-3,TGTGCCAGCAGCTTTGGCCGCTACGAGCAGTACTTC,CASSFGRYEQYF
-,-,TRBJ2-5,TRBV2,TGTGCCAGCAGGGCAGGCAGGGCCCAAGAGACCCAGTACTTC,CASRAGRAQETQYF
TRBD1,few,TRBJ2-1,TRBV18,TGTGCCAGCTCACCACCGCTCGGCAGGGGGAACAAATCCCAGTTCTTC,CASSPPLGRGNKSQFF
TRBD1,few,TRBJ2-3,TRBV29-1,TGCAGCGCTGGGCGAGGGGGACAGGCCACAGATACGCAGTATTTT,CSAGRGGQATDTQYF
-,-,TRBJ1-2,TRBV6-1,TGTGCCAGCAGTGAAGGGCTGGGGACGCTCTATGGCTACACCTTC,CASSEGLGTLYGYTF
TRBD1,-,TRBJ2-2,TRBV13,TGTGCCAGCAGCTTAGGACAGGGGTTCGGGGAGCTGTTTTTT,CASSLGQGFGELFF